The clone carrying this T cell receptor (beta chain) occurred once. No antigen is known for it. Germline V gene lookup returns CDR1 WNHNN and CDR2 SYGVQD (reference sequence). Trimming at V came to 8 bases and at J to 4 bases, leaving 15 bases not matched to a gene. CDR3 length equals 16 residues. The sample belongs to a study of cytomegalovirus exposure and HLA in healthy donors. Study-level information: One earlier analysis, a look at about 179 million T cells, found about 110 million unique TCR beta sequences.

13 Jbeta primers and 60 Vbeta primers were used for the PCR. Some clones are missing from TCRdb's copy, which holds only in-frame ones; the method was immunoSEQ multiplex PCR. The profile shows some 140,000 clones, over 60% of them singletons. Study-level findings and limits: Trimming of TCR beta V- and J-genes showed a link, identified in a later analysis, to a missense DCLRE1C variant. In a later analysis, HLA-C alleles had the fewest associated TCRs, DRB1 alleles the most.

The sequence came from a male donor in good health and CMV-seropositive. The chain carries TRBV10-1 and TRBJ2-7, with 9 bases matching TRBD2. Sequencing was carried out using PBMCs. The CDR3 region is CASLWRLGGRGYEQYF. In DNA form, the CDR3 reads TGCGCCAGCCTATGGCGGTTGGGCGGGAGGGGGTACGAGCAGTACTTC.